This T cell receptor beta chain was found in a study of T cell repertoires in cytomegalovirus infection. Background on the study: Epitope selection comprised recently identified HLA-C-restricted CMV epitopes and well-studied HLA-B-restricted CMV epitopes. Carrying CMV and the relevant HLA type showed in public TCR beta signatures.

Remarks on this clonotype: Its antigen is not identified.

This CDR3 has 14 amino acids. Germline-derived CDR1 and CDR2 are LGHNA and YNFKEQ. V lost 5 bases to trimming and J lost 1 base, with 11 bases between them. TCRdb passed the reads through MiXCR, listing each CDR3 protein once. The sample has around 800,000 distinct CDR3 sequences, over 25% seen once. The material was cultured CD8+ T cells from PBMCs, obtained from culture after CMV antigen stimulation. The V and J genes are TRBV4-2 and TRBJ2-5; possible D gene TRBD2, 5 bases. The clonotype originates from a human donor in good health (CMV status not recorded). Some clones in this sample may be carry-over from other donors' samples. CDR3 loop: CASSAARGQETQYF. CDR3 nucleotides: TGTGCCAGCAGCGCCGCCCGGGGCCAAGAGACCCAGTACTTC.